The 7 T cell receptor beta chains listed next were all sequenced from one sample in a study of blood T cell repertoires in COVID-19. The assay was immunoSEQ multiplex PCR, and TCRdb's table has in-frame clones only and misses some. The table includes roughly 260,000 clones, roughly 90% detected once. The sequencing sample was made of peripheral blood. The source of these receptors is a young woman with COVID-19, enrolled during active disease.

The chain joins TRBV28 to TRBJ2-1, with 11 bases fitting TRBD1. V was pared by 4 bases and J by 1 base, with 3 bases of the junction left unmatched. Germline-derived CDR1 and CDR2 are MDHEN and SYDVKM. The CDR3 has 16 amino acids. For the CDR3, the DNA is TGTGCCAGCAGTTCGGACAGGGGGCCGTCCTACAATGAGCAGTTCTTC. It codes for CASSSDRGPSYNEQFF.

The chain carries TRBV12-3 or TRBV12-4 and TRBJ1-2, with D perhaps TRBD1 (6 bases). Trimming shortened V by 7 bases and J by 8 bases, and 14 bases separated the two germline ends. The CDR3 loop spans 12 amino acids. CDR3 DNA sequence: TGTGCCAGCACCCGCGGGGGCGGCGGCTACACCTTC. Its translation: CASTRGGGGYTF.

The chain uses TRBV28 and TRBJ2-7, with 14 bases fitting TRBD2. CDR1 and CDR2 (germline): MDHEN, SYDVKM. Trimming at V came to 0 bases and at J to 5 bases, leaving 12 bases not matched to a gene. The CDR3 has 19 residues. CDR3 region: CASSLWGTGGLAGAHEQYF. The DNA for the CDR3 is TGTGCCAGCAGTTTATGGGGGACAGGGGGACTAGCGGGGGCCCACGAGCAGTACTTC.

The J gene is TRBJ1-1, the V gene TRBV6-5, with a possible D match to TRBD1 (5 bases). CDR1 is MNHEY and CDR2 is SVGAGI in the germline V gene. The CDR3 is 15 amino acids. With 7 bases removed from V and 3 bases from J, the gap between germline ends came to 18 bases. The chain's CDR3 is CASNLGSDRDTEAFF. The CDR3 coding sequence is TGTGCCAGCAACCTCGGTAGTGACAGAGACACTGAAGCTTTCTTT.

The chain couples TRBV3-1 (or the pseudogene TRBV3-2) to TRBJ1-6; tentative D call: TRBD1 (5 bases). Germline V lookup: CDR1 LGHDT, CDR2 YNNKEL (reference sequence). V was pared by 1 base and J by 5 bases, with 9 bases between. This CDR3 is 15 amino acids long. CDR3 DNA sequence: TGTGCCAGCAGCCAAGGGACACTCAATAATTCACCCCTCCACTTT. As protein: CASSQGTLNNSPLHF.

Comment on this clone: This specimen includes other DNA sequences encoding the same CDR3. In DNA form, the CDR3 reads TGCGCCAGCAGCTTGGATAGAAACACTGAAGCTTTCTTT. This sequence encodes CASSLDRNTEAFF. The chain employs TRBV5-1 and TRBJ1-1, with unresolved D. V was pared by 0 bases and J by 2 bases, with 5 bases between. The CDR3 is 13 amino acids. CDR1 is SGHRS and CDR2 is YFSETQ in the germline V gene.

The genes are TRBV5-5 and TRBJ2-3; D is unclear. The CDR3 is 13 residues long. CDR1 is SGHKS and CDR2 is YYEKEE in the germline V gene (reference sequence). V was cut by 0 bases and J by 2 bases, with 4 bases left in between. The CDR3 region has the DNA TGTGCCAGCAGCTTGGGGCTCACAGATACGCAGTATTTT. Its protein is CASSLGLTDTQYF.